These 6 T cell receptor beta chains were sequenced from one sample in a study of PD-L1 blockade in urothelial cancer. Measured with immunoSEQ multiplex PCR; TCRdb has only the in-frame clones, and not every one. The sample consists of roughly 41,000 clones, 65% to 85% of them appearing once. The sequencing here drew on PBMCs, taken around atezolizumab (anti-PD-L1) treatment. All receptors derive from a man aged 60 to 69 with urothelial cancer.

V is TRBV11-1 and J is TRBJ2-3; 11 nucleotides align to TRBD2. The germline V gene has CDR1 SGHAT and CDR2 FQDESV (reference sequence). This CDR3 has 15 residues. The trim removed 9 bases at V and 4 bases at J, leaving 9 bases unmatched. The CDR3, as DNA: TGTGCCAGGCCCCCCAGACTAGCGGGGCCAGATACGCAGTATTTT. This encodes CARPPRLAGPDTQYF.

The chain joins TRBV6-1 to TRBJ1-1, with D hard to call. This CDR3 is 15 amino acids long. Trimming took 4 bases from V and 0 from J, leaving 12 bases between them. CDR1 and CDR2 from the germline V gene are MNHNS and SASEGT. The CDR3 coding sequence is TGTGCCAGCAGTGTTCAGGCTACCGTGAACACTGAAGCTTTCTTT. Protein: CASSVQATVNTEAFF.

The J gene is TRBJ2-7, the V gene TRBV5-5; 14 positions match TRBD2. Per germline, CDR1 SGHKS and CDR2 YYEKEE (reference sequence). Germline trimming cut 1 base from V and 3 bases from J; bases unmatched to any gene: 9. CDR3 length: 18 amino acids. The CDR3 sequence is CASSLRSFGLAGGYEQYF. CDR3 in DNA: TGTGCCAGCAGCTTGAGATCCTTTGGACTAGCGGGGGGCTACGAGCAGTACTTC.

The chain uses TRBV28 and TRBJ2-7; the D is unclear. V lost 4 bases to trimming and J lost 7 bases, with 8 bases between them. This CDR3 comprises 11 residues. From germline, CDR1 is MDHEN and CDR2 SYDVKM. The CDR3 bases are TGTGCCAGCAGTTCTCCTTCGGAGCAGTACTTC. Its protein product is CASSSPSEQYF.

This chain joins TRBV7-7 and TRBJ2-5; D remains ambiguous. This CDR3 has 14 residues. Germline CDR1 reads SSHAT; CDR2 reads FNYEAQ (reference sequence). V was trimmed by 4 bases and J by 3 bases, leaving 12 bases between them. The CDR3 bases are TGTGCCAGCAGCTCAGAACCCCTGGAAGAGACCCAGTACTTC. Amino acids: CASSSEPLEETQYF.

As concerns this clone: Other DNA sequences within the sample encode an identical CDR3. The chain carries TRBV7-9 and TRBJ2-3; D possibly corresponds to TRBD2 (6 bases). Germline CDR1 is SEHNR and CDR2 is FQNEAQ (reference sequence). Trimming left V 0 bases short and J 6 bases short, with 13 bases between. CDR3 length: 15 residues. This chain's CDR3 is CASSLASGNTDTQYF. CDR3 coding DNA: TGTGCCAGCAGCTTAGCTAGCGGTAACACGGATACGCAGTATTTT.